The clone carrying this TCR beta chain has only one observation. Its specificity is unknown. This entry is derived from a study of tumor-infiltrating lymphocytes in primary liver carcinoma. Study as a whole: Surgical resection was used to treat these primary liver carcinoma patients.

The CDR3 has 13 residues. The V gene lost 4 bases and the J gene lost 3 bases, with 10 bases spanning the gap. CDR1 is SGHDN, CDR2 FVKESK, per germline. RNA isolated from unsorted whole blood supplied the blood RNA, with germline DNA also extracted. Constant-region priming of about 0.5 ug total RNA yielded TCR beta cDNA. Generation of the TCR beta libraries relied on three nested multiplex PCR rounds using slightly modified ARM-PCR. The first two PCR rounds, around 10 cycles each, used TRBV1-TRBV30 forward primers and a C-beta reverse primer. Each CDR3 protein is one row after TCRdb ran MiXCR on the multiplex PCR reads. The table has fewer than 400,000 distinct CDR3 sequences, about three fifths seen once. Findings and caveats of the study: Tumor top-250-clone fraction significantly exceeded that of blood (p = 0.039).

The sample comprised peripheral blood. This sequence originates from a woman in her twenties or thirties with primary liver carcinoma and hepatitis B virus infection. The rearrangement uses TRBV14 and TRBJ2-7; a possible D gene is TRBD1 (5 bases). CDR3 sequence reads: CASSPHRNYEQYF. DNA of the CDR3: TGTGCCAGCAGCCCCCACAGGAACTACGAGCAGTACTTC.